This T cell receptor (beta chain) was recovered during a study of blood T cell repertoires in COVID-19. Study-level background: Some COVID-19 samples were acute and others convalescent; all came from the United States, Italy and Spain. Sources were T cells, B-cell-depleted T cells, or PBMCs; the material itself was cDNA or gDNA.

There are 12 residues in the CDR3. Germline V gene sequence: CDR1 MNHEY, CDR2 SMNVEV (reference sequence). Trimming removed 3 bases at V and 6 bases at J, with 6 bases between. Source study methods: Reference gene primer amplification yielded estimated nucleated cell counts. Profiling relied on immunoSEQ multiplex PCR, and the TCRdb table lists in-frame clones only, not all of them. V and J calls and clone size are as listed in that table; D and trimming were resolved from the DNA. The table lists about 26,000 clones, about 90% of them singletons. This sequence was found in a human donor in a cohort sampled during active COVID-19. This chain connects TRBV27 to TRBJ2-1; tentative D call: TRBD2 (5 bases). The sample comprised peripheral blood. For the CDR3, the DNA is TGTGCCAGCAGTTTGGCGGGCAATGAGCAGTTCTTC. Amino acids: CASSLAGNEQFF.